These 9 T cell receptor beta chains were sequenced from one sample in a study of blood T cell repertoires in COVID-19. Sequenced by immunoSEQ multiplex PCR; TCRdb stores in-frame clones only, minus some. The sample includes roughly 150,000 clones, around 82% of them seen just once. The specimen sequenced was peripheral blood. The origin of the receptors is a man aged 60 to 75 with acute or convalescent COVID-19.

A few counts support this clone. The chain recombines TRBV24-1 with TRBJ2-3, with D tentatively TRBD2 (6 bases). The V and J ends lost 4 bases and 5 bases respectively, with 18 bases between them. Per the germline V gene, CDR1 is KGHDR and CDR2 is SFDVKD. This CDR3 contains 16 residues. CDR3 protein: CATSDPGRGDVDTQYF. CDR3 sequence (DNA): TGTGCCACCAGTGACCCCGGGAGAGGGGATGTAGATACGCAGTATTTT.

CDR3 DNA: TGTGCCAGCAGCGCCGACAGGGGGCATCAGCCCCAGCATTTT. Its protein is CASSADRGHQPQHF. The chain carries TRBV9 and TRBJ1-5; 10 nucleotides agree with TRBD1. V dropped 3 bases and J dropped 5; count of bases not matched to a gene: 2. In germline, CDR1 is SGDLS, CDR2 YYNGEE. The length of the CDR3 is 14 residues.

J is TRBJ2-4 and V is TRBV19, with a weak D call TRBD2 (6 bases). This CDR3 has 16 amino acids. Germline V lookup: CDR1 LNHDA, CDR2 SQIVND (reference sequence). V was pared by 2 bases and J by 2 bases, with 13 bases between. The CDR3 nucleotides are TGTGCCAGTAGTATACTCTGGGGGGAGACCAAAAACATTCAGTACTTC. It specifies CASSILWGETKNIQYF.

Concerning this clone: This CDR3 is also generated by other DNA sequences in the sample. This chain joins TRBV6-5 and TRBJ1-5, with a tentative D call TRBD1 (5 bases). CDR3 length: 14 residues. Germline CDR1 MNHEY, CDR2 SVGAGI. V lost 6 bases and J lost 7, with 16 bases in between. CDR3 sequence (DNA): TGTGCCAGCAGCTACGGGGGGGAAGGACAGCCCCAGCATTTT. This sequence encodes CASSYGGEGQPQHF.

The genes are TRBV21-1 and TRBJ1-6; no check of the table's D call, TRBD1, against the DNA was made. TRBV21-1 is classified as a pseudogene. This CDR3 contains 14 residues. The chain's CDR3 is CASSHSGVGSPLHF. The CDR3 DNA reads as TGTGCCAGCAGCCATTCAGGGGTTGGTTCACCCCTCCACTTT.

J is TRBJ2-3 and V is TRBV5-1; 7 bases map to TRBD2. Germline assignment: CDR1 SGHRS and CDR2 YFSETQ. V was pared by 4 bases and J by 6 bases, with 14 bases of the junction left unmatched. The CDR3 has 16 residues. In DNA form, the CDR3 reads TGCGCCAGCAGCCTCCTACTGGCCCGGGGGGTGGATACGCAGTATTTT. Translating it yields CASSLLLARGVDTQYF.

CDR3 sequence: CASSTTGLNYGYTF. DNA of the CDR3: TGTGCCAGCAGCACGACAGGTCTTAACTATGGCTACACCTTC. The J gene is TRBJ1-2, the V gene TRBV11-2, with D possibly matching TRBD1 (6 bases). Germline-derived CDR1 and CDR2 are SGHAT and FQNNGV. The CDR3 is 14 amino acids. V was shortened by 5 bases and J by 1 base, with 11 bases between the two germline ends.

This clone was counted ten times or more. V is TRBV10-3 and J is TRBJ2-7; 9 bases are a match to TRBD1. Unmatched junction bases numbered 2, after V lost 2 bases and J lost 6 bases. Looked up from germline, CDR1 is ENHRY and CDR2 is SYGVKD. The CDR3 has 13 residues. This CDR3 reads CAISEQGQGEQYF. CDR3 in DNA: TGTGCCATCAGTGAGCAGGGACAGGGCGAGCAGTACTTC.

The genes are TRBV9 and TRBJ2-5, with 7 bases fitting TRBD1. Germline V lookup: CDR1 SGDLS, CDR2 YYNGEE. This CDR3 comprises 16 residues. Unmatched junction bases numbered 8, after V lost 3 bases and J lost 0 bases. CDR3 DNA: TGTGCCAGCAGCGCTCGGACAGGCCAGTACCAAGAGACCCAGTACTTC. This codes for CASSARTGQYQETQYF.